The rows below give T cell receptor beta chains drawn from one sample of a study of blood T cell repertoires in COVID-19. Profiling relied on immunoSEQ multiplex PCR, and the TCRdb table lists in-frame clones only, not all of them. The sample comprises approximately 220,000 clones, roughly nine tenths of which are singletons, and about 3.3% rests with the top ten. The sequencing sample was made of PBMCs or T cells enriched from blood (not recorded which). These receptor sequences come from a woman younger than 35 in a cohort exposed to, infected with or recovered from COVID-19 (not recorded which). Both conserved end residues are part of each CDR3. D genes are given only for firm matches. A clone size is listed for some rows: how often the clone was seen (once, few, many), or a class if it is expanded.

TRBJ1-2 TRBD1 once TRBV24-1 CATSDVDRAYGYTF TGTGCCACCAGTGACGTAGACAGGGCCTATGGCTACACCTTC
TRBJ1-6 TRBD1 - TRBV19 CASSIQGQGRNSYNSPLHF TGTGCCAGTAGTATCCAGGGACAGGGAAGGAACTCCTATAATTCACCCCTCCACTTT
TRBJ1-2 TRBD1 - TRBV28 CASRMTGGGYGYTF TGTGCCAGCAGGATGACAGGGGGAGGCTATGGCTACACCTTC
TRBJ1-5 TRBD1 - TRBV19 CASSRPGQGNQPQHF TGTGCCAGTAGCCGACCGGGACAGGGGAATCAGCCCCAGCATTTT
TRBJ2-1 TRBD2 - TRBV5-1 CASSLDGGSGDNEQFF TGCGCCAGCAGCTTGGATGGCGGGAGCGGGGACAATGAGCAGTTCTTC
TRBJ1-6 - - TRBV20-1 CSASRGGNSPLHF TGCAGTGCTAGTCGGGGGGGTAATTCACCCCTCCACTTT
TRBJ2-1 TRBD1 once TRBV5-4 CASSIRDRMFF TGTGCCAGCAGCATCCGGGACAGAATGTTCTTC
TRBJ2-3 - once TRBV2 CASSNTAGADLLKF TGTGCCAGCAGTAATACGGCGGGGGCCGACCTCCTTAAGTTT
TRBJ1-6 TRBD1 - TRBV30 CAWSQGTGVSSPLHF TGTGCCTGGAGCCAAGGGACAGGGGTTAGTTCACCCCTCCACTTT
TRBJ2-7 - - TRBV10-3 CAINGGRGYEQYF TGTGCCATCAACGGAGGCAGGGGATACGAGCAGTACTTC
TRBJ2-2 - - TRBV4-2 CASSQGGVNTGELFF TGTGCCAGCAGCCAAGGCGGGGTGAACACCGGGGAGCTGTTTTTT
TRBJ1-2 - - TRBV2 CASSETGGPLGYTF TGTGCCAGCAGTGAGACGGGGGGGCCCCTTGGCTACACCTTC
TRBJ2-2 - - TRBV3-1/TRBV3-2 CASSQGRYTGELFF TGTGCCAGCAGCCAAGGTCGGTACACCGGGGAGCTGTTTTTT